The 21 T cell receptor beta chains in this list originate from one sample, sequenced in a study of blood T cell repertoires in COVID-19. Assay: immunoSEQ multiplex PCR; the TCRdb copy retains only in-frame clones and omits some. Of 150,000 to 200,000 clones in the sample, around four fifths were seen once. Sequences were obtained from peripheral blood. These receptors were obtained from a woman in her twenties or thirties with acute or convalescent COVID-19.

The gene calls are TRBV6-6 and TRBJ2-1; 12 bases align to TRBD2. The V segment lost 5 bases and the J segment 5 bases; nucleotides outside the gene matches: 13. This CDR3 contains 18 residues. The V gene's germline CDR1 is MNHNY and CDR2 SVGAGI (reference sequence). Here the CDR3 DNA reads TGTGCCAGCAGTCGACTAGCGGGGGCCGTCGGTGGTGACAATGAGCAGTTCTTC. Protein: CASSRLAGAVGGDNEQFF.

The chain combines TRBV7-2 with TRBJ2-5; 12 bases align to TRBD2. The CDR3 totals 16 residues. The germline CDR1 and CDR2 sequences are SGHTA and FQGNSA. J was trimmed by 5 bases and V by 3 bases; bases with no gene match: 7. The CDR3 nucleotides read TGTGCCAGCAGCTTTAGGACTAGCGGGGAATCGGAGACCCAGTACTTC. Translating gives CASSFRTSGESETQYF.

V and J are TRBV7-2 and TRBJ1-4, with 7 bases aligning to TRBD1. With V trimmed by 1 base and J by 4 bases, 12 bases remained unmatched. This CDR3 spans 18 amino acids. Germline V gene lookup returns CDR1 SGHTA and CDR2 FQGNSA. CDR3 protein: CASSLGGRTGLLNEKLFF. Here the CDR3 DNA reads TGTGCCAGCAGCTTAGGGGGGCGGACAGGACTTCTTAATGAAAAACTGTTTTTT.

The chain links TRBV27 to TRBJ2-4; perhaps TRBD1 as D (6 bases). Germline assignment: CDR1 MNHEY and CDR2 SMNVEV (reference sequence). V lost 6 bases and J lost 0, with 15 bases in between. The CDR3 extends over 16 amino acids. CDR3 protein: CASSSGTSLAKNIQYF. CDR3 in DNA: TGTGCCAGCAGCTCCGGGACATCCCTAGCCAAAAACATTCAGTACTTC.

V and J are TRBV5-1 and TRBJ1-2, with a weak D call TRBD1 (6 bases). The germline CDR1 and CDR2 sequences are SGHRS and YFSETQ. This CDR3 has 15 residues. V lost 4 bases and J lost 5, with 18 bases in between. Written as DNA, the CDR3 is TGCGCCAGCAGCGTATATACAGGGAGGGGATATGGCTACACCTTC. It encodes CASSVYTGRGYGYTF.

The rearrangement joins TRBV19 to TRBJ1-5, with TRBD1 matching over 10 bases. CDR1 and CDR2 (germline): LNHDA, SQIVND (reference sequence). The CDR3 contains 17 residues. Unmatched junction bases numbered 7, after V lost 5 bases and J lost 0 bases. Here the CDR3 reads CASSWGQGRYSNQPQHF. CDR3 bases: TGTGCCAGTAGTTGGGGACAGGGGCGATATAGCAATCAGCCCCAGCATTTT.

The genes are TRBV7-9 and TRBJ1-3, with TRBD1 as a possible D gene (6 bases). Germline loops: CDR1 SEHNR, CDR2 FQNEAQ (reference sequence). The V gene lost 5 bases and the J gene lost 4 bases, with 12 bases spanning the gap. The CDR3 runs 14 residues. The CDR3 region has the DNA TGTGCCAGCAGCCCACAGGGTACCGGAAACACCATATATTTT. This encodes CASSPQGTGNTIYF.

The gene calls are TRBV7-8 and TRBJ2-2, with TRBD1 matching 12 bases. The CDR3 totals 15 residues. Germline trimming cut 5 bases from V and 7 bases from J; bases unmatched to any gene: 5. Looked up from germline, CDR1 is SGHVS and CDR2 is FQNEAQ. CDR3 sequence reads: CASSPGQGAIGELFF. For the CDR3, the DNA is TGTGCCAGCAGCCCGGGACAGGGGGCGATCGGGGAGCTGTTTTTT.

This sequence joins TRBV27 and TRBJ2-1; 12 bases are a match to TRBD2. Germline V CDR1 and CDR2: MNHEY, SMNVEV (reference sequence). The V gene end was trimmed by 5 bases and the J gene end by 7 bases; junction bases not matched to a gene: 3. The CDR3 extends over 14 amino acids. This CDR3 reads CASSLGTSGNEQFF. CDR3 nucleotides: TGTGCCAGCAGTCTCGGGACTAGCGGGAATGAGCAGTTCTTC.

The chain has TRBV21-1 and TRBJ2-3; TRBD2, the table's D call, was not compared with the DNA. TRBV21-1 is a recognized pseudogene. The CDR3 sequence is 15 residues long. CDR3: CASSKPGTSTDTQYF. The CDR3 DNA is TGTGCCAGCAGCAAGCCCGGGACTAGCACAGATACGCAGTATTTT.

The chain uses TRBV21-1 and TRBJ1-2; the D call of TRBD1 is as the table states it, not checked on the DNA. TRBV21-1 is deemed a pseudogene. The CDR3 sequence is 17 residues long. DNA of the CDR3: TGTGCCAGCAGCAAAGGGGGCAGAGCCCTAACTGTATATGGCTACACCTTC. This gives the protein CASSKGGRALTVYGYTF.

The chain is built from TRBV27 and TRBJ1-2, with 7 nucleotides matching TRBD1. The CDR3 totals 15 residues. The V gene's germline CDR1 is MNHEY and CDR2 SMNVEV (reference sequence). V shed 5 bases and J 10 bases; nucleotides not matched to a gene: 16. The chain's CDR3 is CASSGIGDRREVYTF. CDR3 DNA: TGTGCCAGCAGTGGTATAGGGGACAGACGCGAAGTCTACACCTTC.

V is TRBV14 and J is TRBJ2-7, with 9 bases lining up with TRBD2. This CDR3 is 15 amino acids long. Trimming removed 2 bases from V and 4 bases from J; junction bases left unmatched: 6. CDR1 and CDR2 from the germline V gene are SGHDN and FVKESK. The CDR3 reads CASSQPGTSMYEQYF. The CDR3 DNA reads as TGTGCCAGCAGCCAACCCGGGACTAGCATGTACGAGCAGTACTTC.

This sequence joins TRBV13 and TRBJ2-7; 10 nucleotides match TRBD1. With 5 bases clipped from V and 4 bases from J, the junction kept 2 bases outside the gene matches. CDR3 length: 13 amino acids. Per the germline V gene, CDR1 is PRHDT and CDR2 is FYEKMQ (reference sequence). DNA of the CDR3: TGTGCCAGCAGCCGGGACAGGGGTTACGAGCAGTACTTC. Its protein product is CASSRDRGYEQYF.

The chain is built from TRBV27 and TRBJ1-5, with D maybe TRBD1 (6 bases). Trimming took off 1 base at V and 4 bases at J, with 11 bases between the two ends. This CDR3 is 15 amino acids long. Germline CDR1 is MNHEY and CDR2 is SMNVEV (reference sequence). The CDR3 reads CASSLYGQGNQPQHF. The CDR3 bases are TGTGCCAGCAGTTTATATGGGCAGGGGAATCAGCCCCAGCATTTT.

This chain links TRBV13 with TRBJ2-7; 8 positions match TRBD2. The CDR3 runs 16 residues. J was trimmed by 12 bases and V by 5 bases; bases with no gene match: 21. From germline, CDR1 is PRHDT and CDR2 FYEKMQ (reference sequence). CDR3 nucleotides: TGTGCCAGCAGCGCGTGGAGTTCTGGTACGGGGGGGAAACTGTACTTC. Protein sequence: CASSAWSSGTGGKLYF. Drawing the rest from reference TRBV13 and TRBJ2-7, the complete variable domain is AAGVIQSPRHLIKEKRETATLKCYPIPRHDTVYWYQQGPGQDPQFLISFYEKMQSDKGSIPDRFSAQQFSDYHSELNMSSLELGDSALYFCASSAWSSGTGGKLYFGPGTRLTVT.

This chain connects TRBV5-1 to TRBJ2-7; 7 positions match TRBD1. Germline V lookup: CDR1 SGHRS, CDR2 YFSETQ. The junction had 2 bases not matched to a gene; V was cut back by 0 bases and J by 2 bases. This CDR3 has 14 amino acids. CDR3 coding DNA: TGCGCCAGCAGCTTGGAGGGGGCTCCCTACGAGCAGTACTTC. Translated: CASSLEGAPYEQYF.

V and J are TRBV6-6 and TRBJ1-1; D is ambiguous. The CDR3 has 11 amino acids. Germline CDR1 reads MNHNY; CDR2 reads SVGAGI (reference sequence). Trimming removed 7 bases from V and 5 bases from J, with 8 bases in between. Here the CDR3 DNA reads TGTGCCAGCATGACTAGGACTGAAGCTTTCTTT. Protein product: CASMTRTEAFF.

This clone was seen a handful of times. Here the CDR3 reads CASSYSVYGYTF. In DNA form, the CDR3 reads TGTGCCAGCAGTTATTCGGTGTATGGCTACACCTTC. V usage is TRBV28 and J usage is TRBJ1-2; D gene unclear. Germline CDR1 reads MDHEN; CDR2 reads SYDVKM. The CDR3 is 12 amino acids. Deletions cut 4 bases from V and 5 bases from J, with 8 bases between.

Here the CDR3 reads CASSSTDEQYF. The DNA of the CDR3 is TGTGCCAGCAGTTCCACGGACGAGCAGTACTTC. J is TRBJ2-7 and V is TRBV6-2 or TRBV6-3; no definite D call. The V and J ends lost 4 bases and 5 bases respectively, with 6 bases between them. Germline V gene data show CDR1 as MNHEY and CDR2 as SVGEGT. This CDR3 contains 11 residues.

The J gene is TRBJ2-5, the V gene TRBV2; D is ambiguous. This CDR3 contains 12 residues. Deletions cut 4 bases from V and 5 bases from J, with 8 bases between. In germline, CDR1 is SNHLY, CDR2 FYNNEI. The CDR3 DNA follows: TGTGCCAGCAGTGCAGGCGTGGAGACCCAGTACTTC. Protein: CASSAGVETQYF.